A single sample is the source of the 12 T cell receptor beta chains below, sequenced in a study of blood T cell repertoires in COVID-19. The assay was immunoSEQ multiplex PCR, and TCRdb's table has in-frame clones only and misses some. The sample includes under 200,000 clones, roughly four fifths of them seen just once. Sequences were obtained from peripheral blood. Source of these receptors: a human donor with acute or convalescent COVID-19. The donor label of this sample is uncertain.

The chain has TRBV28 and TRBJ2-7, with 7 positions matching TRBD1. V shed 3 bases and J 4 bases; nucleotides not matched to a gene: 6. CDR3 size: 14 residues. Germline CDR1 reads MDHEN; CDR2 reads SYDVKM. For the CDR3, the DNA is TGTGCCAGCAGTTTTGACAGGGTATTTTACGAGCAGTACTTC. This gives the protein CASSFDRVFYEQYF.

This chain joins TRBV7-2 and TRBJ1-4, with TRBD1 as a possible D gene (5 bases). The CDR3 is made up of 15 amino acids. V dropped 5 bases and J dropped 8 bases, with 18 bases sitting between them. The germline CDR1 and CDR2 sequences are SGHTA and FQGNSA. CDR3 sequence reads: CASSPSGRAIEKLFF. Written as DNA, the CDR3 is TGTGCCAGCAGCCCTTCGGGCAGGGCGATAGAAAAACTGTTTTTT.

V gene TRBV6-5 combines with J gene TRBJ1-5, with a weak D call TRBD1 (6 bases). V lost 6 bases and J lost 5, with 17 bases in between. Germline-derived CDR1 and CDR2 are MNHEY and SVGAGI. This CDR3 has 15 amino acids. In DNA, the CDR3 is TGTGCCAGCAGCCTAAGTTGGACAGATCATCAGCCCCAGCATTTT. Its protein product is CASSLSWTDHQPQHF.

V and J are TRBV2 and TRBJ1-2; maybe TRBD1 (5 bases). Trimming removed 5 bases from V and 0 bases from J, with 13 bases in between. The CDR3 loop spans 15 amino acids. Germline CDR1 is SNHLY and CDR2 is FYNNEI. DNA of the CDR3: TGTGCCAGCAGTCCCACAGGTGGAACTAACTATGGCTACACCTTC. Translated, it gives CASSPTGGTNYGYTF.

The gene calls are TRBV15 and TRBJ2-1; the match to TRBD2 covers 12 bases. The CDR3 sequence is 19 residues long. V was pared by 1 base and J by 2 bases, with 9 bases of the junction left unmatched. Germline lookup yields CDR1 LNHNV and CDR2 YYDKDF (reference sequence). Here the CDR3 reads CATSRVPSWTSGAYNEQFF. The CDR3 bases are TGTGCCACCAGCAGAGTGCCCTCTTGGACTAGCGGGGCCTACAATGAGCAGTTCTTC.

The chain recombines TRBV29-1 with TRBJ2-7; 8 bases are a match to TRBD1. The J segment lost 1 base and the V segment lost 5 bases, leaving 4 bases of the junction unmatched. From germline, CDR1 is SQVTM and CDR2 ANQGSEA. The CDR3 sequence is 13 residues long. CDR3 coding DNA: TGCAGCGTTTTAGGACAGGGATCCTACGAGCAGTACTTC. This translates into CSVLGQGSYEQYF.

J is TRBJ2-2 and V is TRBV28, with D maybe TRBD2 (6 bases). CDR1 MDHEN and CDR2 SYDVKM come from the germline V gene. Trimming removed 5 bases at V and 1 base at J, with 8 bases between. This CDR3 has 14 residues. This CDR3 is CASSGTGNTGELFF. CDR3 DNA: TGTGCCAGCAGTGGGACTGGGAACACCGGGGAGCTGTTTTTT.

This clone was found once. The chain carries TRBV7-9 and TRBJ1-1; D remains unclear. Germline V gene lookup returns CDR1 SEHNR and CDR2 FQNEAQ (reference sequence). Trimming shortened V by 3 bases and J by 5 bases, and 10 bases separated the two germline ends. CDR3 length: 13 residues. CDR3: CASSLLPGTEAFF. The CDR3 DNA reads TGTGCCAGCAGCTTGTTACCGGGGACTGAAGCTTTCTTT.

The V call is TRBV5-4, the J call TRBJ1-2, with 8 bases aligning to TRBD1. CDR1 SGHNT and CDR2 YYREEE come from the germline V gene (reference sequence). The CDR3 runs 16 residues. The V gene end was trimmed by 4 bases and the J gene end by 4 bases; junction bases not matched to a gene: 12. The CDR3 nucleotides read TGTGCCAGCAGCCCTGGAACAGGGGGGGGTAGCTATGGCTACACCTTC. This encodes CASSPGTGGGSYGYTF.

There are a few counts of this clone. The J gene is TRBJ1-5, the V gene TRBV19, with D tentatively TRBD1 (6 bases). Per the germline V gene, CDR1 is LNHDA and CDR2 is SQIVND (reference sequence). The CDR3 runs 18 residues. Trimming removed 3 bases at V and 8 bases at J, with 26 bases between. As DNA, the CDR3 is TGTGCCAGTAGTATGACGAACCAGGGCGGTCTAGCAGGGGAGCCCCAGCATTTT. Translating gives CASSMTNQGGLAGEPQHF.

V and J are TRBV7-8 and TRBJ2-2; TRBD1 aligns across 9 bases. The CDR3 loop spans 17 amino acids. J lost 3 bases, V lost 4 bases, and 9 bases had no gene match. From germline, CDR1 is SGHVS and CDR2 FQNEAQ. The CDR3 region has the DNA TGTGCCAGCAGCTCAGGACAGGGGAGAGGGGACACCGGGGAGCTGTTTTTT. Amino acid sequence: CASSSGQGRGDTGELFF.

The chain links TRBV7-9 to TRBJ1-2; D gene unclear. CDR3 size: 15 residues. V shed 5 bases and J shed 4 bases, with 17 bases lying between them. Looked up from germline, CDR1 is SEHNR and CDR2 is FQNEAQ (reference sequence). The CDR3 nucleotides are TGTGCCAGCAGCCGCTTGGAGGGCTTGGGCTATGGCTACACCTTC. Its translation: CASSRLEGLGYGYTF.